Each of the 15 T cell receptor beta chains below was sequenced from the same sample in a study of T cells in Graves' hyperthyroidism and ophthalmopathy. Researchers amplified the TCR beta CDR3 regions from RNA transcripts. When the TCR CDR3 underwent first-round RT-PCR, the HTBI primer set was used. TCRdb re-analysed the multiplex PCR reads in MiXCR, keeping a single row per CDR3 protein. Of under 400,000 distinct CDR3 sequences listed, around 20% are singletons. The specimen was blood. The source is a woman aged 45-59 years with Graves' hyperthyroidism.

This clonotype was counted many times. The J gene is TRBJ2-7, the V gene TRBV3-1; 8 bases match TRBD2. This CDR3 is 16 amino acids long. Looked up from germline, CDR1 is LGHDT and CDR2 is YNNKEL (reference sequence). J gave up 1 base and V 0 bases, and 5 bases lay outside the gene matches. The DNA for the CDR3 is TGTGCCAGCAGCCAAGAGGGGACTAGGCGATCCTACGAGCAGTACTTC. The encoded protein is CASSQEGTRRSYEQYF.

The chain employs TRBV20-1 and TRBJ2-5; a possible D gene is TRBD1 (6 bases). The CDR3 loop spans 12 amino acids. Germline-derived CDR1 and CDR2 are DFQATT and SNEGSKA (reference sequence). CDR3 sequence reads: CGLFRGSETQYF. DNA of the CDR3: TGCGGACTTTTTAGGGGGTCGGAGACCCAGTACTTC.

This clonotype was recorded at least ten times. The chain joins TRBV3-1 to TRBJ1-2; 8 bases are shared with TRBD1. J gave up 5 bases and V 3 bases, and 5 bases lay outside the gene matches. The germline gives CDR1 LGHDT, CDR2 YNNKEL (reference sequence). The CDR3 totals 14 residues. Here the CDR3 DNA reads TGTGCCAGCAGCCATCCAGGGGGCGATTATGGCTACACCTTC. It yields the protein CASSHPGGDYGYTF.

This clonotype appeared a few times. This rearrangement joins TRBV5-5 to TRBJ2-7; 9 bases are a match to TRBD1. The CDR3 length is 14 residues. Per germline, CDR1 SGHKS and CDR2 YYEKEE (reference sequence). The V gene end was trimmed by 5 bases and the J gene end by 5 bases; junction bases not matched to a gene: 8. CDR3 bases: TGTGCCAGCAGGGACCGGGACAGGGACAACGAGCAGTACTTC. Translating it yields CASRDRDRDNEQYF.

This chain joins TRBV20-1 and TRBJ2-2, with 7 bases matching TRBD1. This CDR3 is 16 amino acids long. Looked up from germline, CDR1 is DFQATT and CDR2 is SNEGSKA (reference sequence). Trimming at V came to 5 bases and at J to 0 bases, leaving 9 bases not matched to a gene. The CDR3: CSALNRGLTNTGELFF. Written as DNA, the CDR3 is TGCAGTGCTTTAAACAGGGGCCTTACGAACACCGGGGAGCTGTTTTTT.

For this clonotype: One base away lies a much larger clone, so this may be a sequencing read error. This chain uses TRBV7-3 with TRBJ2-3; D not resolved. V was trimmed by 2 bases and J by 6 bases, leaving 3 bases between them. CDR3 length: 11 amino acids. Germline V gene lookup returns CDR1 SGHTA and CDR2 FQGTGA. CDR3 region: CASSLDDTQYF. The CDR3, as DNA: TGTGCCAGCAGCTTAGATGATACGCAGTATTTT.

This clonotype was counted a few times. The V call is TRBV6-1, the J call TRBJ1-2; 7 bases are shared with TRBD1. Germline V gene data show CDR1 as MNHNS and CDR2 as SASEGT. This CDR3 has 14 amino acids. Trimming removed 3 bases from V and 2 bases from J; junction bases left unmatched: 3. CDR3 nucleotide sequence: TGTGCCAGCAGTGAGCTGGGACAGAACTATGGCTACACCTTC. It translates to CASSELGQNYGYTF.

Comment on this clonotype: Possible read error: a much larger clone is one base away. DNA of the CDR3: TGTGCCAGCAGCTTTAGCGGGGGGATGAACGAGCAGTTCTTC. Its protein product is CASSFSGGMNEQFF. The chain has TRBV13 and TRBJ2-1, with 10 bases identical to TRBD2. Unmatched junction bases numbered 6, after V lost 3 bases and J lost 10 bases. Germline loops: CDR1 PRHDT, CDR2 FYEKMQ (reference sequence). This CDR3 region has 14 residues.

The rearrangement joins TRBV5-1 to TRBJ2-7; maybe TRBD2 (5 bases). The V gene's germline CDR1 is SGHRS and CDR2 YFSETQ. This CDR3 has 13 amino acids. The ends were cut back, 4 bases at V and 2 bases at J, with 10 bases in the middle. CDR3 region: CASSPGLPYEQYF. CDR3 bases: TGCGCCAGCAGCCCAGGACTGCCCTACGAGCAGTACTTC.

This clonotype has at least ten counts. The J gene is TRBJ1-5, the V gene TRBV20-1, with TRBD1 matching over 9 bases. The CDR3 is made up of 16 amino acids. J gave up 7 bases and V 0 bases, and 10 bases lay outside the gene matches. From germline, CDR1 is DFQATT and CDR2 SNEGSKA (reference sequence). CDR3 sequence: CSARDQDRGFDQPQHF. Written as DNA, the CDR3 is TGCAGTGCTAGAGATCAGGACAGGGGTTTTGACCAGCCCCAGCATTTT.

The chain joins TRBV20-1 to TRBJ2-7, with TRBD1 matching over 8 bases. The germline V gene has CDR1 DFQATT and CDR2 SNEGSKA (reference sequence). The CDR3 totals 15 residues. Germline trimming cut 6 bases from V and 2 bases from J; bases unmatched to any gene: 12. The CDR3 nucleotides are TGCAGTGCAGTCCGGGACAGGTTCTCTCCCTACGAGCAGTACTTC. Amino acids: CSAVRDRFSPYEQYF.

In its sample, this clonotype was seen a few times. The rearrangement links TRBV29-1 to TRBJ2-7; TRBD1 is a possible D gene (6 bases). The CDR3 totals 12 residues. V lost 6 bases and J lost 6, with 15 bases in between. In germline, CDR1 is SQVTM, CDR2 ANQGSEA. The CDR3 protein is CSVRPLTGEQYF. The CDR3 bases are TGCAGCGTCCGTCCGCTGACAGGCGAGCAGTACTTC.

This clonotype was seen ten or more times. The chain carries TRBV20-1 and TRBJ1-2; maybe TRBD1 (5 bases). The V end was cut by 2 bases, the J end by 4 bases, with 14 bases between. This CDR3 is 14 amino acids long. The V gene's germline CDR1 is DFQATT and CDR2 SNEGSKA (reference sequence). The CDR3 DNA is TGCAGTGCTAGACGCGTCGTCGGGGCCTATGGCTACACCTTC. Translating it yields CSARRVVGAYGYTF.

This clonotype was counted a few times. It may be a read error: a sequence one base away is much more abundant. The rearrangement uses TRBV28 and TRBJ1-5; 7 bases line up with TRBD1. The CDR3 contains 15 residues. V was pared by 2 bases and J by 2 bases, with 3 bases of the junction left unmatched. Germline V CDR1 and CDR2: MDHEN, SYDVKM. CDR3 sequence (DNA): TGTGCCAGCAGTTTAAAAACAGGGGGCAATCAGCCCCAGCATTTT. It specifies CASSLKTGGNQPQHF. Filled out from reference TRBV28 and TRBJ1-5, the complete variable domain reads DVKVTQSSRYLVKRTGEKVFLECVQDMDHENMFWYRQDPGLGLRLIYFSYDVKMKEKGDIPEGYSVSREKKERFSLILESASTNQTSMYLCASSLKTGGNQPQHFGDGTRLSIL.

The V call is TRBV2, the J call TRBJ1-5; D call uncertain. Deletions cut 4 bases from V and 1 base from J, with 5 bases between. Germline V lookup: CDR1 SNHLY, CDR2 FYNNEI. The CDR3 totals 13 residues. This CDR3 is CASSAYSNQPQHF. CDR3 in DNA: TGTGCCAGCAGTGCCTACAGCAATCAGCCCCAGCATTTT.